This T cell receptor (beta chain) was sequenced for a study of graft-versus-host responses after intestinal transplantation. Profiled with immunoSEQ multiplex PCR; TCRdb holds only in-frame clones, not every one. The data show approximately 9,000 clones, with 30% seen just once and 3.4% held by the top ten. General study results and limits: GvH clones appeared in recipient marrow, some first in ileum or blood. In patients with graft-donor T cell macrochimerism, allograft graft-versus-host to host-versus-graft clonal ratios were high.

The authors combined roughly 200,000 CFSE-labeled responder cells with roughly 200,000 irradiated, violet-dye-labeled stimulator cells in plates. Sorted cells were CFSE-low CD3+CD4+ or CD3+CD8+ proliferating responders. In its sample, this clone was seen a few times. Material: alloreactive CD4+ T cells from a mixed lymphocyte reaction culture, obtained before intestinal transplant. Described subset: CFSE-low proliferating T cells sorted from roughly six-day pre-transplant mixed lymphocyte reaction (GvH or HvG direction). The receptor was isolated from a human patient who received an intestinal transplant.

CDR3 nucleotide sequence: TGTGCCAGCAGCTTCTCCTACGAGCAGTACTTC. Translation gives CASSFSYEQYF. The chain couples TRBV5-5 to TRBJ2-7; no definite D call. CDR1 is SGHKS and CDR2 is YYEKEE in the germline V gene (reference sequence). Trimming stripped 2 bases from V and 0 bases from J, with 0 bases between. This CDR3 is built from 11 residues.